The next 22 T cell receptor beta chains were all read from a single sample in a study of shared clonotypes between healthy human individuals. The protocol was immunoSEQ multiplex PCR, while the TCRdb copy is restricted to in-frame clones and leaves out a portion. There are about a million clones in the sample; around 76% occur only once, and about 1.4% lies in the top ten. Sequencing was performed on memory CD4+ T cells sorted from blood. Specified subset: CD45RA-negative fraction. The source of these receptors is a man between 18 and 29 years old in good health.

On this clone itself: Other DNA sequences in the sample encode the same CDR3. Here the CDR3 reads CASSYNRGTDTQYF. The CDR3 nucleotides are TGTGCCAGCAGTTATAACAGGGGGACAGATACGCAGTATTTT. The V call is TRBV6-5, the J call TRBJ2-3, with 8 nucleotides matching TRBD1. The CDR3 runs 14 residues. CDR1 is MNHEY, CDR2 SVGAGI, per germline. V was pared by 3 bases and J by 3 bases, with 2 bases of the junction left unmatched.

This chain joins TRBV29-1 and TRBJ2-1; tentative D call: TRBD1 (5 bases). Germline CDR1 and CDR2: SQVTM and ANQGSEA. This CDR3 is 14 amino acids long. V lost 0 bases to trimming and J lost 9 bases, with 15 bases between them. CDR3 bases: TGCAGCGTTGAAGAGGACATTCGCATCACTGAGCAGTTCTTC. Translation gives CSVEEDIRITEQFF.

The chain recombines TRBV12-5 with TRBJ2-5; 11 bases fit TRBD1. The CDR3 consists of 16 residues. CDR1 LGHNT and CDR2 FRNRAP come from the germline V gene. The J segment lost 5 bases and the V segment lost 1 base, leaving 6 bases of the junction unmatched. CDR3 sequence reads: CASGLGRTGGFETQYF. The DNA for the CDR3 is TGTGCTAGTGGTTTGGGCAGGACAGGGGGCTTCGAGACCCAGTACTTC.

The J gene is TRBJ1-4, the V gene TRBV6-6; possible D gene TRBD1, 5 bases. The length of the CDR3 is 14 residues. Trimming took 6 bases from V and 4 from J, leaving 12 bases between them. Germline CDR1 is MNHNY and CDR2 is SVGAGI (reference sequence). The CDR3 DNA reads TGTGCCAGCAGGGGGGACGGCAGTAATGAAAAACTGTTTTTT. It is translated as CASRGDGSNEKLFF.

The rearrangement links TRBV29-1 to TRBJ2-2; maybe TRBD2 (5 bases). Germline V gene lookup returns CDR1 SQVTM and CDR2 ANQGSEA. The CDR3 extends over 14 amino acids. Trimming cost V 6 bases and J 4 bases, with 15 bases left between them. The CDR3 is CSVREGSVTGELFF. DNA of the CDR3: TGCAGCGTCCGCGAAGGGAGCGTCACCGGGGAGCTGTTTTTT.

In this sample, this clone turned up a few times. The chain employs TRBV6-6 and TRBJ1-2; unclear D gene. The germline V gene encodes CDR1 MNHNY and CDR2 SVGAGI (reference sequence). V was shortened by 2 bases and J by 3 bases, with 7 bases between the two germline ends. The CDR3 is made up of 13 amino acids. Here the CDR3 DNA reads TGTGCCAGCAGTTACGCCAGTGACTATGGCTACACCTTC. This encodes CASSYASDYGYTF.

The chain carries TRBV5-6 and TRBJ2-7, with TRBD2 as a possible D gene (6 bases). Germline CDR1 is SGHDT and CDR2 is YYEEEE. The V end was cut by 0 bases, the J end by 1 base, with 14 bases between. CDR3 length: 16 amino acids. The CDR3 reads CASSLGLGGDSYEQYF. The CDR3 DNA is TGTGCCAGCAGCTTGGGTCTGGGCGGGGATTCCTACGAGCAGTACTTC.

V is TRBV7-2 and J is TRBJ1-4; D ambiguous. Looked up from germline, CDR1 is SGHTA and CDR2 is FQGNSA. The CDR3 loop spans 15 amino acids. Deletions cut 5 bases from V and 0 bases from J, with 10 bases between. The CDR3 DNA follows: TGTGCCAGCAGCCCGGACGGGACAACTAATGAAAAACTGTTTTTT. Protein product: CASSPDGTTNEKLFF. Full variable domain (missing parts from reference TRBV7-2 and TRBJ1-4): GAGVSQSPSNKVTEKGKDVELRCDPISGHTALYWYRQSLGQGLEFLIYFQGNSAPDKSGLPSDRFSAERTGGSVSTLTIQRTQQEDSAVYLCASSPDGTTNEKLFFGSGTQLSVL.

This clone was observed a few times. The rearrangement links TRBV15 to TRBJ2-4, with TRBD1 as a possible D gene (6 bases). The V and J ends lost 1 base and 0 bases respectively, with 13 bases between them. CDR3 length: 17 amino acids. Germline V CDR1 and CDR2: LNHNV, YYDKDF (reference sequence). The CDR3 nucleotides read TGTGCCACCAGCAGAGTGGGGCAGGGGATAGCCAAAAACATTCAGTACTTC. It is translated as CATSRVGQGIAKNIQYF.

Regarding this clone: The sample holds other DNA sequences that translate to the same CDR3. V usage is TRBV30 and J usage is TRBJ1-5; D not certain. Germline V CDR1 and CDR2: GTSNPN, SVGIG (reference sequence). V lost 0 bases and J lost 2, with 8 bases in between. There are 14 residues in the CDR3. The CDR3 sequence: CAWSVKGGNQPQHF. The CDR3 DNA is TGTGCCTGGAGTGTAAAGGGAGGCAATCAGCCCCAGCATTTT.

The V and J genes are TRBV4-2 and TRBJ2-1; D is perhaps TRBD2 (5 bases). Germline V gene lookup returns CDR1 LGHNA and CDR2 YNFKEQ. CDR3 length equals 16 residues. V shed 5 bases and J shed 0 bases, with 14 bases lying between them. The CDR3 protein is CASSVSVIPSYNEQFF. CDR3 nucleotides: TGTGCCAGCAGCGTTAGCGTTATCCCCTCCTACAATGAGCAGTTCTTC.

J is TRBJ1-3 and V is TRBV19; TRBD1 agrees at 7 bases. Germline assignment: CDR1 LNHDA and CDR2 SQIVND (reference sequence). V was pared by 7 bases and J by 3 bases, with 18 bases of the junction left unmatched. This CDR3 is 18 amino acids long. CDR3 nucleotide sequence: TGTGCCAGTACAATCGGGGACAGCCAGAGGGGTTTTGGAAACACCATATATTTT. Amino acids: CASTIGDSQRGFGNTIYF.

The genes are TRBV5-4 and TRBJ2-5; D is ambiguous. Germline V CDR1 and CDR2: SGHNT, YYREEE (reference sequence). V was clipped by 4 bases and J by 1 base, with 8 bases between them. The length of the CDR3 is 13 residues. Here the CDR3 DNA reads TGTGCCAGCAGCCCGACCCTCCAAGAGACCCAGTACTTC. It codes for CASSPTLQETQYF.

The V and J genes are TRBV30 and TRBJ1-6, with 8 bases aligning to TRBD1. The CDR3 is 15 residues long. Trimming cost V 8 bases and J 4 bases; bases outside gene matches: 10. The V gene's germline CDR1 is GTSNPN and CDR2 SVGIG (reference sequence). The CDR3 nucleotides are TGTGCCCGTTCCGGGACAGGCCATTATAATTCACCCCTCCACTTT. Its protein is CARSGTGHYNSPLHF.

CDR3 amino acids: CASSQDPDPSYNEQFF. CDR3 in DNA: TGCGCCAGCAGCCAAGACCCGGACCCTTCATACAATGAGCAGTTCTTC. The chain links TRBV4-1 to TRBJ2-1; D gene unclear. Trimming left V 0 bases short and J 4 bases short, with 13 bases between. The germline V gene has CDR1 MGHRA and CDR2 YSYEKL. CDR3 length equals 16 residues.

This clone has just one count. The CDR3 is CAWSDRRGTDTQYF. The CDR3 DNA sequence: TGTGCCTGGAGCGACAGGCGAGGCACAGATACGCAGTATTTT. The chain employs TRBV30 and TRBJ2-3; possibly TRBD1 for D (6 bases). Trimming removed 3 bases from V and 1 base from J, with 11 bases in between. Germline V lookup: CDR1 GTSNPN, CDR2 SVGIG (reference sequence). This CDR3 has 14 residues.

This chain joins TRBV18 and TRBJ2-7, with D possibly being TRBD2 (6 bases). Germline CDR1 and CDR2: KGHSH and LQKENI. The CDR3 consists of 12 residues. V was clipped by 3 bases and J by 6 bases, with 9 bases between them. Here the CDR3 reads CASSPGDFEQYF. CDR3 coding DNA: TGTGCCAGCTCACCTGGGGACTTCGAGCAGTACTTC.

This clone has only one observation. The V call is TRBV9, the J call TRBJ1-1, with unresolved D. With 3 bases removed from V and 8 bases from J, the gap between germline ends came to 17 bases. The CDR3 loop spans 14 amino acids. Germline V gives CDR1 SGDLS, CDR2 YYNGEE. The CDR3 spells CASSAQPGDREAFF. CDR3 bases: TGTGCCAGCAGCGCCCAACCCGGTGATAGGGAAGCTTTCTTT.

The J gene is TRBJ2-3, the V gene TRBV12-2; no DNA check was done on the table's D call, TRBD2. TRBV12-2 is shown as a pseudogene. The CDR3 spans 17 residues. The CDR3 here is CASRLAGASGRTDTQYF. The CDR3, as DNA: TGTGCAAGTCGCTTAGCGGGGGCTAGCGGGAGGACAGATACGCAGTATTTT.

V gene TRBV7-8 combines with J gene TRBJ1-2; TRBD1 aligns across 7 bases. Losses at the gene ends were 5 bases for V and 7 bases for J; bases not matched to a gene: 10. CDR3 length: 14 amino acids. The V gene's germline CDR1 is SGHVS and CDR2 FQNEAQ. Written as DNA, the CDR3 is TGTGCCAGCAGCGCCCTGGGACAGCCGGGTGGCTACACCTTC. This encodes CASSALGQPGGYTF.

Only a few counts were recorded for this clone. The rearrangement links TRBV5-4 to TRBJ2-7; the D gene is possibly TRBD1 (5 bases). The germline V gene has CDR1 SGHNT and CDR2 YYREEE (reference sequence). V was trimmed by 0 bases and J by 0 bases, leaving 13 bases between them. The CDR3 loop spans 16 amino acids. The CDR3 sequence is CASSLGRQGSSYEQYF. CDR3 nucleotide sequence: TGTGCCAGCAGCTTGGGACGGCAGGGAAGCTCCTACGAGCAGTACTTC.

This clone has more than one count but fewer than ten. The V and J genes are TRBV5-8 and TRBJ2-5; D possibly corresponds to TRBD2 (6 bases). Trimming left V 1 base short and J 5 bases short, with 24 bases between. The CDR3 contains 18 residues. Germline V gene lookup returns CDR1 SGHTS and CDR2 YDEGEE. CDR3 region: CASSLSHSYRQGGETQYF. The CDR3 nucleotides are TGTGCCAGCAGCTTGTCTCATTCGTACAGGCAGGGAGGCGAGACCCAGTACTTC. The entire variable domain, with the rest obtained from reference TRBV5-8 and TRBJ2-5, is as follows: EAGVTQSPTHLIKTRGQQATLRCSPISGHTSVYWYQQALGLGLQFLLWYDEGEERNRGNFPPRFSGRQFPNYSSELNVNALELEDSALYLCASSLSHSYRQGGETQYFGPGTRLLVL.